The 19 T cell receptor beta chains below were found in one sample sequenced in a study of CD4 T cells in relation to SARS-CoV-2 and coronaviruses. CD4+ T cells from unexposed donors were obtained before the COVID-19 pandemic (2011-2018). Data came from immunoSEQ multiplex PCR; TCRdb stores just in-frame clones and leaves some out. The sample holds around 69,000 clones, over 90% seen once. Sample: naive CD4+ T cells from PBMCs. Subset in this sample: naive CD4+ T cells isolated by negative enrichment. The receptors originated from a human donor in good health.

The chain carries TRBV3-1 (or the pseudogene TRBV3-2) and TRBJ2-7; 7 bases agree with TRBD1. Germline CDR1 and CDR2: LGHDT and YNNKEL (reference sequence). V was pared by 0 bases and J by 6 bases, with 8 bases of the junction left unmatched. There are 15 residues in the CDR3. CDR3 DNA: TGTGCCAGCAGCCAAGAGACAGGGACCTTCGGCGAGCAGTACTTC. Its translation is CASSQETGTFGEQYF.

The CDR3 loop reads CASSSSLTSGDNNEQFF. The DNA of the CDR3 is TGTGCCAGCAGCTCCTCCTTGACTAGCGGAGATAACAATGAGCAGTTCTTC. The rearrangement joins TRBV7-6 to TRBJ2-1; TRBD2 agrees at 9 bases. J gave up 5 bases and V 4 bases, and 12 bases lay outside the gene matches. Germline CDR1 and CDR2: SGHVS and FNYEAQ. The CDR3 consists of 17 residues.

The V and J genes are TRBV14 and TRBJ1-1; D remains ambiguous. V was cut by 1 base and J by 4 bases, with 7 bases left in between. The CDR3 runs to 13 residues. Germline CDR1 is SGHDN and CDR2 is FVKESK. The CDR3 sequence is CASSQGVVTEAFF. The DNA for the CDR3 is TGTGCCAGCAGCCAAGGGGTGGTCACTGAAGCTTTCTTT.

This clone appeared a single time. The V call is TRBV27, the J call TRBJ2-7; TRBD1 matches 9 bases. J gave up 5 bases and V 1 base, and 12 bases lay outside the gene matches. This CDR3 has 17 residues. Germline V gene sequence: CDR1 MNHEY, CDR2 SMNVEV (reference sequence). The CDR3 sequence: CASSLLRTGTGIHEQYF. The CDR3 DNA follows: TGTGCCAGCAGTTTATTGAGAACCGGGACAGGGATCCACGAGCAGTACTTC.

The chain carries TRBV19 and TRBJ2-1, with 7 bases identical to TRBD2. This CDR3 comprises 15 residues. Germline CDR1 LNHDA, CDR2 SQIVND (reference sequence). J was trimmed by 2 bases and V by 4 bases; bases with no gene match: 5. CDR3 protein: CASSKSGNTYNEQFF. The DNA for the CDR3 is TGTGCCAGTAGTAAGAGCGGGAACACCTACAATGAGCAGTTCTTC.

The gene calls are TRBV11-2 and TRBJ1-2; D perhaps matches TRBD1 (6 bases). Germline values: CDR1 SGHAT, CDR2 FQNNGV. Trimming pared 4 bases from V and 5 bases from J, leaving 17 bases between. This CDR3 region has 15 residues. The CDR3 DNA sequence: TGTGCCAGCAGCTACCGACAGGCCCCCGGGTATGGCTACACCTTC. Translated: CASSYRQAPGYGYTF.

The chain's CDR3 is CASSLLAPGRQMNTEAFF. As DNA, the CDR3 is TGTGCCAGCAGCTTATTGGCCCCGGGGAGACAGATGAACACTGAAGCTTTCTTT. This rearrangement joins TRBV11-2 to TRBJ1-1; TRBD1 might be the D (5 bases). Germline V lookup: CDR1 SGHAT, CDR2 FQNNGV. This CDR3 is 18 amino acids long. Trimming shortened V by 2 bases and J by 0 bases, and 19 bases separated the two germline ends.

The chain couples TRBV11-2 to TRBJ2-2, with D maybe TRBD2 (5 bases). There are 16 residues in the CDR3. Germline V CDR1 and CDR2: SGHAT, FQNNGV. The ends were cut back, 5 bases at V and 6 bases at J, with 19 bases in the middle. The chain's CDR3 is CASSARRGYVAGELFF. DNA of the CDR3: TGTGCCAGCAGCGCCCGACGCGGGTATGTCGCCGGGGAGCTGTTTTTT.

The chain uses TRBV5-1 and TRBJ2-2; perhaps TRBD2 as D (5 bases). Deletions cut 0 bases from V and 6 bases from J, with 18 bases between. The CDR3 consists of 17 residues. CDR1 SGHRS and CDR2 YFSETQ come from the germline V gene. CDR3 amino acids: CASSLARLPGIPGELFF. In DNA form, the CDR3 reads TGCGCCAGCAGCTTGGCACGACTACCGGGCATCCCCGGGGAGCTGTTTTTT.

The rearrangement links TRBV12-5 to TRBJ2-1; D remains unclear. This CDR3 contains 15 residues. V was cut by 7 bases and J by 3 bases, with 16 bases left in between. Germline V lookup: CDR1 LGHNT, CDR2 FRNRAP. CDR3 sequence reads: CASAMEFPGYNEQFF. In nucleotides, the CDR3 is TGTGCTAGTGCTATGGAGTTTCCGGGCTACAATGAGCAGTTCTTC.

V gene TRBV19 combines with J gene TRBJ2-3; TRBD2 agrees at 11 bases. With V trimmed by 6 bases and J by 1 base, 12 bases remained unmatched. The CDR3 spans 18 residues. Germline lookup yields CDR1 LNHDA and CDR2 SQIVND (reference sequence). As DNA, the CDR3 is TGTGCCAGTAGCGGGACTAGCGGAAGGAAAGGGGGCACAGATACGCAGTATTTT. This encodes CASSGTSGRKGGTDTQYF.

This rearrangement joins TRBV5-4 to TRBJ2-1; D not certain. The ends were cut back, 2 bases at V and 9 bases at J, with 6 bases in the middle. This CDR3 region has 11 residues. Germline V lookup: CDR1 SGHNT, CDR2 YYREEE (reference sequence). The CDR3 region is CASSFQREQFF. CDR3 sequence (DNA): TGTGCCAGCAGCTTTCAGCGTGAGCAGTTCTTC.

The CDR3 protein is CASSPPRPQETQYF. CDR3 DNA sequence: TGTGCCAGCAGTCCCCCGAGGCCCCAAGAGACCCAGTACTTC. The chain uses TRBV28 and TRBJ2-5; D is unresolved. Per germline, CDR1 MDHEN and CDR2 SYDVKM. CDR3 length: 14 residues. The V and J ends lost 5 bases and 1 base respectively, with 11 bases between them.

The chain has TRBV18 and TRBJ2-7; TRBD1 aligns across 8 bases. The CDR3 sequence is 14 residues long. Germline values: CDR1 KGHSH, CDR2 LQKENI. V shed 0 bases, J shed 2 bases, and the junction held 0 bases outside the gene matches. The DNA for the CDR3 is TGTGCCAGCTCACCACCGGGACAGGCCTACGAGCAGTACTTC. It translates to CASSPPGQAYEQYF.

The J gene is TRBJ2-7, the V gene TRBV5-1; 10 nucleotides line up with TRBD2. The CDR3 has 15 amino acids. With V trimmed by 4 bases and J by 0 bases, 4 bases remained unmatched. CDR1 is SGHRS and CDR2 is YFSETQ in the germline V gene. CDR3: CASSPGLAASYEQYF. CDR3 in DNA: TGCGCCAGCAGCCCAGGACTAGCGGCCTCCTACGAGCAGTACTTC.

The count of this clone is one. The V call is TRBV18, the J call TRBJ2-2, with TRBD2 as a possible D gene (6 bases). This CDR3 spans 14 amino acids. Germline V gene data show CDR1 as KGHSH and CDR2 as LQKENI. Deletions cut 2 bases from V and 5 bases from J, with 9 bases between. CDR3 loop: CASSPVEGTGELFF. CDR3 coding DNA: TGTGCCAGCTCACCAGTGGAGGGGACCGGGGAGCTGTTTTTT.

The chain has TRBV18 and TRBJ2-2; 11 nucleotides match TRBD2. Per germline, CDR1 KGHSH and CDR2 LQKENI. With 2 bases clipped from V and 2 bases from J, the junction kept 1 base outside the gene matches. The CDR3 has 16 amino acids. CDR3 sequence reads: CASSPRLAGNTGELFF. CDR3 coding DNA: TGTGCCAGCTCACCAAGACTAGCGGGAAACACCGGGGAGCTGTTTTTT. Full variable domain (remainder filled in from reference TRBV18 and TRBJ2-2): NAGVMQNPRHLVRRRGQEARLRCSPMKGHSHVYWYRQLPEEGLKFMVYLQKENIIDESGMPKERFSAEFPKEGPSILRIQQVVRGDSAAYFCASSPRLAGNTGELFFGEGSRLTVL.

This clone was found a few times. The CDR3 is CASSPQENTEAFF. CDR3 bases: TGTGCCAGCTCACCACAGGAGAACACTGAAGCTTTCTTT. This chain connects TRBV18 to TRBJ1-1; D gene unclear. V lost 1 base to trimming and J lost 1 base, with 4 bases between them. From germline, CDR1 is KGHSH and CDR2 LQKENI. The CDR3 totals 13 residues. The entire variable domain, with the rest obtained from reference TRBV18 and TRBJ1-1, is as follows: NAGVMQNPRHLVRRRGQEARLRCSPMKGHSHVYWYRQLPEEGLKFMVYLQKENIIDESGMPKERFSAEFPKEGPSILRIQQVVRGDSAAYFCASSPQENTEAFFGQGTRLTVV.

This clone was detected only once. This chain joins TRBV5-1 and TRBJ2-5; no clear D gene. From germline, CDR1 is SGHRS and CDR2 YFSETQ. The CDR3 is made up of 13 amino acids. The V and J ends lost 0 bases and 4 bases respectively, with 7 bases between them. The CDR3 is CASSLDLPETQYF. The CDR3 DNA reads TGCGCCAGCAGCTTGGACCTTCCAGAGACCCAGTACTTC. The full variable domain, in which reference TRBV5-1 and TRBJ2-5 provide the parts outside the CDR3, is KAGVTQTPRYLIKTRGQQVTLSCSPISGHRSVSWYQQTPGQGLQFLFEYFSETQRNKGNFPGRFSGRQFSNSRSEMNVSTLELGDSALYLCASSLDLPETQYFGPGTRLLVL.